These 20 T cell receptor beta chains share one sample of origin, sequenced in a study of metastatic and nonmetastatic thyroid tumors. Treatment of any kind had been given to no patient before thyroid surgery. TCRdb called clones again from the PCR reads with MiXCR. Among around 41,000 clones listed, 13% were seen once. The sample was blood. The receptors stem from a female donor with papillary thyroid cancer or a benign thyroid nodule (not recorded which). Some clones in this sample may be carry-over from other donors' samples.

This clone was counted a few times. The chain carries TRBV6-4 and TRBJ2-3; D is perhaps TRBD2 (6 bases). Germline CDR1 and CDR2: MRHNA and SNTAGT. The CDR3 loop spans 14 amino acids. The V end lost 10 bases, the J end lost 4 bases, and 18 bases lay between the germline ends. In nucleotides, the CDR3 is TGTGCCATCATGGAGACTAGTTGGGCAGATACGCAGTATTTT. Encoded protein: CAIMETSWADTQYF.

This clone has at least ten counts. The V and J genes are TRBV7-3 and TRBJ2-3, with a weak D call TRBD2 (5 bases). The V and J ends lost 3 bases and 0 bases respectively, with 7 bases between them. The CDR3 is made up of 14 amino acids. Germline V gene sequence: CDR1 SGHTA, CDR2 FQGTGA. The CDR3 sequence is CASSFRLSTDTQYF. The CDR3 DNA reads TGTGCCAGCAGCTTTCGACTAAGCACAGATACGCAGTATTTT. The whole variable domain, filled in from reference TRBV7-3 and TRBJ2-3, reads GAGVSQTPSNKVTEKGKYVELRCDPISGHTALYWYRQSLGQGPEFLIYFQGTGAADDSGLPNDRFFAVRPEGSVSTLKIQRTERGDSAVYLCASSFRLSTDTQYFGPGTRLTVL.

This clone was counted ten times or more. V is TRBV4-2 and J is TRBJ1-3; D is uncertain. V shed 0 bases and J shed 3 bases, with 6 bases lying between them. Germline values: CDR1 LGHNA, CDR2 YNFKEQ. The CDR3 totals 14 residues. The CDR3 sequence is CASSQESVGNTIYF. CDR3 coding DNA: TGTGCCAGCAGCCAAGAATCCGTTGGAAACACCATATATTTT.

This clone was recorded at least ten times. The chain links TRBV4-1 to TRBJ2-1; D might be TRBD2 (5 bases). The CDR3 loop spans 15 amino acids. V was pared by 3 bases and J by 6 bases, with 15 bases between. CDR1 MGHRA and CDR2 YSYEKL come from the germline V gene. The CDR3 is CASSQSRTGINEQFF. CDR3 sequence (DNA): TGCGCCAGCAGCCAGTCTCGGACGGGGATCAATGAGCAGTTCTTC.

A remark on this clone: A much bigger clone sits one base away, suggesting this may be a read error. J is TRBJ1-4 and V is TRBV7-8; TRBD1 might be the D (5 bases). V was cut by 5 bases and J by 4 bases, with 11 bases left in between. Germline values: CDR1 SGHVS, CDR2 FQNEAQ. This CDR3 comprises 14 residues. CDR3 residues: CASSQTVLNEKLFF. CDR3 sequence (DNA): TGTGCCAGCAGCCAGACAGTTCTTAATGAAAAACTGTTTTTT.

This clone was seen ten or more times. This chain connects TRBV7-9 to TRBJ1-2; 8 bases are shared with TRBD1. The germline V gene has CDR1 SEHNR and CDR2 FQNEAQ (reference sequence). The V and J ends lost 6 bases and 6 bases, in that order; junction bases with no gene match: 6. The CDR3 extends over 13 amino acids. The CDR3, as DNA: TGTGCCAGCAGGGCGACAGGGGATAATGGCTACACCTTC. Its translation is CASRATGDNGYTF.

This clone was observed a few times. V and J are TRBV2 and TRBJ2-7; D not certain. Trimming shortened V by 6 bases and J by 4 bases, and 7 bases separated the two germline ends. The CDR3 length is 11 residues. Germline CDR1 reads SNHLY; CDR2 reads FYNNEI. The DNA for the CDR3 is TGTGCCAGCAGCGCGCAATACGAGCAGTACTTC. Amino acids: CASSAQYEQYF.

A few counts support this clone. The genes are TRBV5-4 and TRBJ1-6; the D gene is possibly TRBD1 (5 bases). The CDR3 runs to 17 residues. Trimming shortened V by 0 bases and J by 0 bases, and 10 bases separated the two germline ends. Looked up from germline, CDR1 is SGHNT and CDR2 is YYREEE (reference sequence). The CDR3 sequence is CASSLGGRSSYNSPLHF. The CDR3 bases are TGTGCCAGCAGCTTGGGGGGACGGAGCTCCTATAATTCACCCCTCCACTTT.

In its sample, this clone was seen many times. V gene TRBV15 combines with J gene TRBJ2-7; TRBD1 matches at 10 bases. The V gene's germline CDR1 is LNHNV and CDR2 YYDKDF (reference sequence). The junction had 6 bases not matched to a gene; V was cut back by 5 bases and J by 5 bases. The CDR3 is made up of 14 amino acids. Here the CDR3 DNA reads TGTGCCACCAGCCCTCGGGACAGGGGCGACGAGCAGTACTTC. Its translation: CATSPRDRGDEQYF.

This clone was observed a handful of times. The V gene is TRBV28, the J gene TRBJ2-7; TRBD1 matches at 10 bases. V trimming: 2 bases; J trimming: 7 bases; junction bases outside the gene matches: 8. The germline gives CDR1 MDHEN, CDR2 SYDVKM. The CDR3 covers 15 residues. CDR3 sequence reads: CASSLRGDRGGEQYF. The CDR3 DNA reads as TGTGCCAGCAGTTTAAGGGGGGACAGGGGTGGGGAGCAGTACTTC.

In the case of this clone: Lacking the conserved final phenylalanine or tryptophan, this CDR3 likely reflects a read error. This chain links TRBV7-2 with TRBJ1-6, with 7 bases that match TRBD1. The junction had 5 bases not matched to a gene; V was cut back by 5 bases and J by 7 bases. This CDR3 region has 14 residues. Germline V gives CDR1 SGHTA, CDR2 FQGNSA. CDR3 sequence: CASSKTGSNSPLHL. In DNA form, the CDR3 reads TGTGCCAGCAGCAAGACAGGGAGCAATTCACCCCTCCACCTT.

As concerns this clone: Since no conserved phenylalanine or tryptophan closes the CDR3, a read error is the likely cause. Written as DNA, the CDR3 is TGTGCCAGCAGCACAACAGTGGGAAGCGGGGAGCTGTTTCTT. Encoded protein: CASSTTVGSGELFL. The chain employs TRBV12-3 or TRBV12-4 and TRBJ2-2; D is ambiguous. The CDR3 length is 14 residues. V was cut by 6 bases and J by 7 bases, with 15 bases left in between.

This clone was seen a few times. The chain uses TRBV7-2 and TRBJ2-7; D is possibly TRBD1 (5 bases). Germline CDR1 and CDR2: SGHTA and FQGNSA. This CDR3 contains 12 residues. The V end lost 5 bases, the J end lost 4 bases, and 9 bases lay between the germline ends. The CDR3 is CASSRPGYEQYF. The CDR3 region has the DNA TGTGCCAGCAGCCGACCAGGGTACGAGCAGTACTTC.

This clone was seen repeatedly, ten times or more. The CDR3 DNA reads as TGTGCCAGCAGCTTTCCGGGACTAGGTCACAATGAGCAGTTCTTC. It specifies CASSFPGLGHNEQFF. The chain couples TRBV7-3 to TRBJ2-1, with 8 bases fitting TRBD2. The CDR3 is made up of 15 amino acids. Germline V lookup: CDR1 SGHTA, CDR2 FQGTGA. Unmatched junction bases numbered 6, after V lost 3 bases and J lost 5 bases.

Ten or more counts support this clone. The chain recombines TRBV5-1 with TRBJ2-7; TRBD1 aligns across 10 bases. Germline V lookup: CDR1 SGHRS, CDR2 YFSETQ. The junction had 8 bases not matched to a gene; V was cut back by 3 bases and J by 5 bases. The CDR3 is made up of 15 amino acids. CDR3 nucleotides: TGCGCCAGCAGCTCCACCGGGACAGGGGAGCACGAGCAGTACTTC. Translated, it gives CASSSTGTGEHEQYF. Using reference TRBV5-1 and TRBJ2-7 for the parts outside the CDR3, the full variable domain is KAGVTQTPRYLIKTRGQQVTLSCSPISGHRSVSWYQQTPGQGLQFLFEYFSETQRNKGNFPGRFSGRQFSNSRSEMNVSTLELGDSALYLCASSSTGTGEHEQYFGPGTRLTVT.

Concerning this clone: This clone may be a read error of a much larger clone one base away. V gene TRBV5-6 combines with J gene TRBJ1-5; TRBD1 matches at 9 bases. From germline, CDR1 is SGHDT and CDR2 YYEEEE. This CDR3 contains 16 residues. The CDR3 bases are TGTACCAGCAGCGCGGGGACAGGGACATTGGGTCGGCCCCAGCATTTT. As protein: CTSSAGTGTLGRPQHF.

At least ten counts were recorded for this clone. The CDR3 sequence: CASTSGQALGEKLFF. CDR3 nucleotide sequence: TGTGCCAGCACCTCAGGACAGGCTTTGGGGGAAAAACTGTTTTTT. V and J are TRBV6-1 and TRBJ1-4; TRBD1 aligns across 7 bases. Germline CDR1 and CDR2: MNHNS and SASEGT. CDR3 size: 15 residues. V lost 7 bases and J lost 8; bases outside the gene matches: 13.

This clone has only one observation. A much larger clone sits a single nucleotide away, making a read error possible. The sample has other DNA sequences that encode this CDR3 too. The rearrangement uses TRBV18 and TRBJ2-1, with 7 nucleotides matching TRBD1. J gave up 7 bases and V 6 bases, and 9 bases lay outside the gene matches. Germline loops: CDR1 KGHSH, CDR2 LQKENI. There are 14 residues in the CDR3. The CDR3 loop reads CASSYSGTDNEQFF. DNA of the CDR3: TGTGCCAGCTCCTACTCAGGGACAGATAATGAGCAGTTCTTC.

This clone has ten or more counts. CDR3 amino acids: CASSLAGLETQYF. The CDR3 DNA reads as TGTGCCAGCAGTTTAGCGGGACTAGAGACCCAGTACTTC. The chain employs TRBV28 and TRBJ2-5, with D tentatively TRBD2 (6 bases). Per germline, CDR1 MDHEN and CDR2 SYDVKM. The CDR3 contains 13 residues. Trimming took off 2 bases at V and 4 bases at J, with 8 bases between the two ends.

This clone has a count of ten or more. The chain recombines TRBV5-1 with TRBJ1-1; no clear D gene. Trimming stripped 6 bases from V and 2 bases from J, with 8 bases between. CDR3 length: 12 amino acids. CDR1 and CDR2 (germline): SGHRS, YFSETQ. The CDR3 here is CASKTGNTEAFF. CDR3 nucleotide sequence: TGCGCCAGCAAGACCGGAAACACTGAAGCTTTCTTT.